A single T cell receptor (beta chain) is shown here with its context. This specimen comes from a study of shared clonotypes between healthy human individuals. Study in general: Each donor had three CD4 naive, three CD4 memory, two CD8 naive and one CD8 memory plate.

Only in-frame clones appear in the TCRdb table, and some are missing; sequencing was by immunoSEQ multiplex PCR. The table lists approximately 110,000 clones, about 67% of them singletons. This CDR3 contains 14 residues. V was trimmed by 7 bases and J by 8 bases, leaving 17 bases between them. Germline CDR1 reads ENHRY; CDR2 reads SYGVKD. This TCR derives from a woman in her thirties in good health. The chain links TRBV10-3 to TRBJ2-2; perhaps TRBD1 as D (5 bases). The sample taken for sequencing was memory CD8+ T cells sorted from blood. Described subset: CD45RO+ cells pooled with CCR7-negative TemRA cells. This CDR3 is CAIKGARSGGELFF. Here the CDR3 DNA reads TGTGCCATCAAAGGGGCCAGGTCGGGTGGGGAGCTGTTTTTT.